These 22 T cell receptor beta chains share one sample of origin, sequenced in a study of breast tumors, draining lymph nodes, adjacent tissues. The lymph nodes were axillary draining lymph nodes from breast cancer patients. TCRdb reanalysed the multiplex PCR reads using MiXCR and keeps one entry per CDR3 protein. Found here are some 110,000 distinct CDR3 sequences, under 40% of them singletons; the top ten hold around 6%. Sequenced: axillary lymph node tissue. Every receptor here comes from a female donor with breast cancer. Some clones in this sample may be carry-over from other donors' samples.

This clonotype was observed many times. This chain joins TRBV2 and TRBJ2-3, with 8 bases fitting TRBD1. V dropped 5 bases and J dropped 0; count of bases not matched to a gene: 4. Germline V gene data show CDR1 as SNHLY and CDR2 as FYNNEI. The CDR3 contains 15 residues. CDR3 protein: CASSRRQGSTDTQYF. The DNA for the CDR3 is TGTGCCAGCAGTCGAAGACAGGGGAGCACAGATACGCAGTATTTT.

The chain links TRBV5-1 to TRBJ2-3, with 7 bases lining up with TRBD2. From germline, CDR1 is SGHRS and CDR2 YFSETQ. The CDR3 totals 15 residues. J was trimmed by 11 bases and V by 4 bases; bases with no gene match: 16. The CDR3 loop is CASSPGASGDNEQYF. Written as DNA, the CDR3 is TGCGCCAGCAGCCCCGGGGCTAGCGGTGACAATGAGCAGTATTTT.

There are many counts of this clonotype. The chain has TRBV5-1 and TRBJ2-6; D may be TRBD1 or TRBD2 (7 bases each). This CDR3 contains 18 residues. Per the germline V gene, CDR1 is SGHRS and CDR2 is YFSETQ. Deletions cut 0 bases from V and 0 bases from J, with 13 bases between. The CDR3 DNA is TGCGCCAGCAGCTTGGACCCAGGGGGGGTCTCTGGGGCCAACGTCCTGACTTTC. Amino acid sequence: CASSLDPGGVSGANVLTF.

Remarks on this clonotype: Its ends do not fully match the called genes, so a read error is possible. The gene calls are TRBV27 and TRBJ2-2, with 7 nucleotides matching TRBD2. The CDR3 length is 16 residues. Germline V lookup: CDR1 MNHEY, CDR2 SMNVEV (reference sequence). The CDR3 DNA reads TGTGCCGGCAGTTCCTCGGGGGGTAAGAACACCGGGGAGCTGTTTTTT. Its protein product is CAGSSSGGKNTGELFF.

This clonotype was counted many times. This rearrangement joins TRBV6-1 to TRBJ2-7, with D uncertain. CDR1 is MNHNS and CDR2 is SASEGT in the germline V gene. V dropped 6 bases and J dropped 3 bases, with 0 bases sitting between them. The CDR3 runs 9 residues. CDR3 DNA: TGTGCCAGCAGCTACGAGCAGTACTTC. It codes for CASSYEQYF.

This clonotype was found many times. The rearrangement joins TRBV4-1 to TRBJ1-6; the match to TRBD1 covers 7 bases. From germline, CDR1 is MGHRA and CDR2 YSYEKL. The CDR3 length is 16 residues. Trimming at V came to 4 bases and at J to 0 bases, leaving 3 bases not matched to a gene. The CDR3 sequence is CASSLRTGSYNSPLHF. The CDR3 DNA is TGCGCCAGCAGCCTGAGGACAGGCTCCTATAATTCACCCCTCCACTTT.

The chain recombines TRBV7-3 with TRBJ1-2, with 8 bases fitting TRBD1. The CDR3 is made up of 14 amino acids. Germline assignment: CDR1 SGHTA and CDR2 FQGTGA. The J segment lost 8 bases and the V segment lost 0 bases, leaving 5 bases of the junction unmatched. The CDR3 DNA is TGTGCCAGCAGCTTAACCGACAGGGGAGGAGGCTACACCTTC. Translated: CASSLTDRGGGYTF.

The V call is TRBV7-3, the J call TRBJ2-3; 10 bases map to TRBD2. This CDR3 is 21 amino acids long. Trimming removed 5 bases from V and 0 bases from J; junction bases left unmatched: 20. Germline values: CDR1 SGHTA, CDR2 FQGTGA. CDR3 loop: CASSPDSNTGETSGSTDTQYF. In DNA, the CDR3 is TGTGCCAGCAGCCCGGACTCGAACACCGGGGAGACTAGCGGGAGCACAGATACGCAGTATTTT.

The chain is built from TRBV6-5 and TRBJ2-2, with 11 bases lining up with TRBD2. The germline V gene has CDR1 MNHEY and CDR2 SVGAGI. The CDR3 is 16 amino acids. The ends lost 5 bases at V and 9 bases at J; junction bases unmatched: 11. The chain's CDR3 is CASSHTLAGGQRELFF. CDR3 nucleotides: TGTGCCAGCAGTCACACGTTAGCGGGGGGGCAGAGGGAGCTGTTTTTT.

This clonotype was seen repeatedly, ten times or more. The rearrangement joins TRBV2 to TRBJ1-1; D unclear. V was clipped by 7 bases and J by 2 bases, with 8 bases between them. The germline V gene encodes CDR1 SNHLY and CDR2 FYNNEI. The CDR3 runs to 12 residues. The CDR3 spells CASKGHNTEAFF. The CDR3, as DNA: TGTGCCAGCAAAGGGCACAACACTGAAGCTTTCTTT. Complete variable domain (other parts from reference TRBV2 and TRBJ1-1): EPEVTQTPSHQVTQMGQEVILRCVPISNHLYFYWYRQILGQKVEFLVSFYNNEISEKSEIFDDQFSVERPDGSNFTLKIRSTKLEDSAMYFCASKGHNTEAFFGQGTRLTVV.

This clonotype was seen ten or more times. This chain joins TRBV19 and TRBJ2-3; 7 nucleotides align to TRBD2. Per germline, CDR1 LNHDA and CDR2 SQIVND (reference sequence). CDR3 size: 17 residues. V lost 1 base to trimming and J lost 2 bases; unmatched junction nucleotides: 9. CDR3 bases: TGTGCCAGTAGTATAGGGTTAGGTCTAGCGGCCACAGATACGCAGTATTTT. Protein: CASSIGLGLAATDTQYF. Supplemented by reference TRBV19 and TRBJ2-3, the full variable domain reads DGGITQSPKYLFRKEGQNVTLSCEQNLNHDAMYWYRQDPGQGLRLIYYSQIVNDFQKGDIAEGYSVSREKKESFPLTVTSAQKNPTAFYLCASSIGLGLAATDTQYFGPGTRLTVL.

The chain employs TRBV7-3 and TRBJ2-7; possibly TRBD1 for D (5 bases). Germline V gene sequence: CDR1 SGHTA, CDR2 FQGTGA. This CDR3 has 14 amino acids. With 5 bases removed from V and 2 bases from J, the gap between germline ends came to 13 bases. The CDR3 sequence is CASSVSQGTYEQYF. The CDR3 nucleotides are TGTGCCAGCAGCGTGAGTCAGGGAACCTACGAGCAGTACTTC.

On this clonotype: This likely comes from a read error, as the CDR3 has no conserved phenylalanine or tryptophan at its end. V is TRBV9 and J is TRBJ1-2; possibly TRBD1 for D (6 bases). This CDR3 has 13 amino acids. V was pared by 2 bases and J by 4 bases, with 9 bases between. Germline V gene sequence: CDR1 SGDLS, CDR2 YYNGEE. Here the CDR3 DNA reads TGTGCCAGCAGCGTTGAGGGGGTCTATGGCTACACCCCC. Its protein is CASSVEGVYGYTP.

The chain recombines TRBV7-9 with TRBJ1-1; the D is unclear. CDR3 length equals 15 residues. V was pared by 1 base and J by 1 base, with 10 bases between. Germline V lookup: CDR1 SEHNR, CDR2 FQNEAQ (reference sequence). This CDR3 is CASSLGGYGNTEAFF. CDR3 bases: TGTGCCAGCAGCTTAGGGGGATATGGGAACACTGAAGCTTTCTTT. The full variable domain, in which reference TRBV7-9 and TRBJ1-1 provide the parts outside the CDR3, is DTGVSQNPRHKITKRGQNVTFRCDPISEHNRLYWYRQTLGQGPEFLTYFQNEAQLEKSRLLSDRFSAERPKGSFSTLEIQRTEQGDSAMYLCASSLGGYGNTEAFFGQGTRLTVV.

This clonotype was seen many times. The junction differs from germline at one of its ends, possibly a read error. V gene TRBV6-6 combines with J gene TRBJ1-2; a possible D gene is TRBD1 (5 bases). The CDR3 covers 13 residues. Germline CDR1 is MNHNY and CDR2 is SVGAGI (reference sequence). This CDR3 reads CASSHSDSLIYTF. For the CDR3, the DNA is TGTGCCAGCAGTCACTCTGACAGTCTGATCTACACCTTC.

V usage is TRBV20-1 and J usage is TRBJ1-3; no clear D gene. With 6 bases removed from V and 0 bases from J, the gap between germline ends came to 6 bases. The CDR3 is made up of 12 amino acids. Germline assignment: CDR1 DFQATT and CDR2 SNEGSKA (reference sequence). CDR3 nucleotides: TGCAGTGCAAGGGTCTCTGGAAACACCATATATTTT. Its protein is CSARVSGNTIYF.

This clonotype was counted at least ten times. This chain joins TRBV7-9 and TRBJ2-7; 13 bases agree with TRBD2. Germline values: CDR1 SEHNR, CDR2 FQNEAQ (reference sequence). This CDR3 is 15 amino acids long. The V and J ends lost 4 bases and 5 bases, in that order; junction bases with no gene match: 5. CDR3 sequence: CASSSGLAGRHEQYF. CDR3 in DNA: TGTGCCAGCAGCTCGGGACTAGCGGGACGGCACGAGCAGTACTTC.

The V gene is TRBV20-1, the J gene TRBJ1-4, with TRBD1 as a possible D gene (5 bases). The length of the CDR3 is 13 residues. CDR1 and CDR2 (germline): DFQATT, SNEGSKA (reference sequence). The V end was cut by 8 bases, the J end by 5 bases, with 15 bases between. CDR3 protein: CSSLQDSNEKLFF. The CDR3 region has the DNA TGCAGTTCTTTACAGGACTCAAATGAAAAACTGTTTTTT.

This clonotype came up many times. The V call is TRBV4-1, the J call TRBJ2-2; D remains unclear. In germline, CDR1 is MGHRA, CDR2 YSYEKL. Trimming cost V 1 base and J 1 base, with 10 bases left between them. The CDR3 has 16 amino acids. In DNA form, the CDR3 reads TGCGCCAGCAGCCAAGTGAGGACCGAGAACACCGGGGAGCTGTTTTTT. This encodes CASSQVRTENTGELFF.

The chain joins TRBV15 to TRBJ1-2; 7 nucleotides agree with TRBD1. CDR3 length: 15 residues. The ends lost 5 bases at V and 8 bases at J; junction bases unmatched: 14. CDR1 is LNHNV, CDR2 YYDKDF, per germline (reference sequence). The DNA for the CDR3 is TGTGCCACCAGCGAACTGAGACAGGGAGGTGGAGGCTACACCTTC. Protein product: CATSELRQGGGGYTF. Full variable domain (missing parts from reference TRBV15 and TRBJ1-2): DAMVIQNPRYQVTQFGKPVTLSCSQTLNHNVMYWYQQKSSQAPKLLFHYYDKDFNNEADTPDNFQSRRPNTSFCFLDIRSPGLGDTAMYLCATSELRQGGGGYTFGSGTRLTVV.

In its sample, this clonotype was seen many times. The V call is TRBV5-6, the J call TRBJ2-2; D not resolved. The CDR3 runs 14 residues. Germline CDR1 and CDR2: SGHDT and YYEEEE. The V and J ends lost 4 bases and 5 bases respectively, with 12 bases between them. CDR3 sequence: CASSIWGSTGELFF. For the CDR3, the DNA is TGTGCCAGCAGCATATGGGGTTCTACCGGGGAGCTGTTTTTT.

This clonotype was picked up many times. This clone may be a read error of a much larger clone one base away. The J gene is TRBJ2-7, the V gene TRBV5-5; 7 nucleotides align to TRBD2. The CDR3 sequence is 16 residues long. V lost 5 bases to trimming and J lost 2 bases; unmatched junction nucleotides: 13. Germline values: CDR1 SGHKS, CDR2 YYEKEE (reference sequence). The DNA for the CDR3 is TGTGCCAGCAGACGTACCACAGCGGGAATAGCCTACGAGCAGTACTTC. Its translation is CASRRTTAGIAYEQYF.